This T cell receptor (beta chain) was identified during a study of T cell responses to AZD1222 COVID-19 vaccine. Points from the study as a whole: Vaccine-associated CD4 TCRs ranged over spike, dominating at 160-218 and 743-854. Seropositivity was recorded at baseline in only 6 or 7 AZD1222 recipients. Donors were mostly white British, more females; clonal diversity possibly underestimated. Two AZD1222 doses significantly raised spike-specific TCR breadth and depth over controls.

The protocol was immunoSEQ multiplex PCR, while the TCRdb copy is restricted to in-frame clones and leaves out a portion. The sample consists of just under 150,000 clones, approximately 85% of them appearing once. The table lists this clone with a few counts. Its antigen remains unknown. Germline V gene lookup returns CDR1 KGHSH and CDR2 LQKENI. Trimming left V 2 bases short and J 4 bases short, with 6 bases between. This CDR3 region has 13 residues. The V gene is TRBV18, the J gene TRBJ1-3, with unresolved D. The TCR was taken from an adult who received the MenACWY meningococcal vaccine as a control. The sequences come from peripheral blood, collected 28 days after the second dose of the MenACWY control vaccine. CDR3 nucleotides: TGTGCCAGCTCACCATCGCGGGGAAACACCATATATTTT. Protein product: CASSPSRGNTIYF.